These 26 T cell receptor beta chains came from one sample sequenced in a study of regulatory T cells in long-lasting Graves disease. As for time point: newly diagnosed GD, antithyroid drugs for less than 3 months. PBMCs were the source of the RNA used for TCR sequencing. TCR beta libraries were built with iRepertoire HTBI primers and Arm-PCR of CDR3 regions. One entry per CDR3 protein results from TCRdb running MiXCR on the multiplex PCR reads. Of some 410,000 distinct CDR3 sequences listed, approximately 16% are singletons. This sample also belongs to another study, concerning T cells in Graves' hyperthyroidism and ophthalmopathy.

Specimen: peripheral blood mononuclear cells (PBMCs), collected at new diagnosis, from a patient treated with antithyroid drugs. The receptors originated from a woman aged 25 to 39 with Graves disease.

This chain connects TRBV11-3 to TRBJ2-1; TRBD2 aligns across 8 bases. The J segment lost 7 bases and the V segment lost 1 base, leaving 3 bases of the junction unmatched. The CDR3 has 14 amino acids. Germline V gene sequence: CDR1 SGHNT, CDR2 YENEEA. DNA for the CDR3: TGTGCCAGCAGCTTAGGGAGCGGGAGTAATGAGCAGTTCTTC. Translating gives CASSLGSGSNEQFF.

The chain combines TRBV5-6 with TRBJ2-2; D is undetermined. The CDR3 totals 15 residues. Germline V CDR1 and CDR2: SGHDT, YYEEEE. Deletions cut 7 bases from V and 6 bases from J, with 19 bases between. The CDR3 sequence: CASGTVPPEPGELFF. Here the CDR3 DNA reads TGTGCCAGCGGTACAGTCCCTCCTGAACCCGGGGAGCTGTTTTTT.

Only a few counts were recorded for this clonotype. A much larger clonotype is one base distant, so this may be a read error. The rearrangement joins TRBV6-1 to TRBJ2-1; tentatively, D is TRBD1 (6 bases). V was shortened by 6 bases and J by 5 bases, with 17 bases between the two germline ends. The CDR3 extends over 15 amino acids. Germline-derived CDR1 and CDR2 are MNHNS and SASEGT. CDR3 loop: CASSQGQQIHNEQFF. The CDR3 bases are TGTGCCAGCAGCCAAGGACAGCAGATTCACAATGAGCAGTTCTTC.

This clonotype appeared many times. V usage is TRBV6-1 and J usage is TRBJ2-3, with D possibly being TRBD2 (5 bases). The ends were cut back, 10 bases at V and 0 bases at J, with 14 bases in the middle. The CDR3 extends over 14 amino acids. The germline V gene encodes CDR1 MNHNS and CDR2 SASEGT. The CDR3 sequence is CATWTPPSTDTQYF. DNA of the CDR3: TGTGCCACTTGGACTCCCCCCAGCACAGATACGCAGTATTTT.

This clonotype was detected many times. The chain couples TRBV3-1 to TRBJ2-3; TRBD2 aligns across 11 bases. Germline CDR1 and CDR2: LGHDT and YNNKEL (reference sequence). The CDR3 is made up of 20 amino acids. Trimming cost V 2 bases and J 2 bases; bases outside gene matches: 15. The chain's CDR3 is CASSQLRSLAGAPPTDTQYF. In nucleotides, the CDR3 is TGTGCCAGCAGCCAACTCCGGTCACTAGCGGGAGCTCCCCCCACAGATACGCAGTATTTT.

J is TRBJ2-7 and V is TRBV28; D may be TRBD1 or TRBD2 (5 bases each). The CDR3 sequence is 16 residues long. V dropped 5 bases and J dropped 6 bases, with 23 bases sitting between them. The germline gives CDR1 MDHEN, CDR2 SYDVKM. The CDR3 loop reads CASSLLDRGRVGEQYF. The CDR3 region has the DNA TGTGCCAGCAGTCTCCTTGATCGGGGACGGGTGGGCGAGCAGTACTTC.

This chain links TRBV25-1 with TRBJ1-2; 11 nucleotides agree with TRBD1. Unmatched junction bases numbered 7, after V lost 5 bases and J lost 8 bases. The germline V gene has CDR1 MGHDK and CDR2 SYGVNS. This CDR3 contains 14 residues. Written as DNA, the CDR3 is TGTGCCAGCAGTTGGGGACAGGGGGAAGGAGGCTACACCTTC. This codes for CASSWGQGEGGYTF.

This sequence joins TRBV4-1 and TRBJ2-3; the match to TRBD2 covers 8 bases. This CDR3 contains 16 residues. The junction had 5 bases not matched to a gene; V was cut back by 0 bases and J by 3 bases. CDR1 and CDR2 from the germline V gene are MGHRA and YSYEKL. In nucleotides, the CDR3 is TGCGCCAGCAGCCAAGAGCCGGGGACTAGAACAGATACGCAGTATTTT. It codes for CASSQEPGTRTDTQYF.

This clonotype was observed many times. The V call is TRBV20-1, the J call TRBJ2-5; 11 bases agree with TRBD2. Unmatched junction bases numbered 5, after V lost 0 bases and J lost 2 bases. Looked up from germline, CDR1 is DFQATT and CDR2 is SNEGSKA (reference sequence). The CDR3 loop spans 16 amino acids. The CDR3 DNA reads as TGCAGTGCTAGAGATAGACTAGCGGGATCACAAGAGACCCAGTACTTC. This sequence encodes CSARDRLAGSQETQYF.

A word on this clonotype: A junction end diverges from the germline sequence, so it may reflect a read error. The rearrangement links TRBV11-2 to TRBJ2-3, with a tentative D call TRBD2 (6 bases). Germline values: CDR1 SGHAT, CDR2 FQNNGV. The length of the CDR3 is 14 residues. CDR3 nucleotide sequence: TGTGCCAGCAGGTTAGAGGGAGGCACAGGTACGCAGTATTTT. It specifies CASRLEGGTGTQYF.

This clonotype was found many times. V gene TRBV20-1 combines with J gene TRBJ2-7; 7 positions match TRBD1. The junction had 10 bases not matched to a gene; V was cut back by 6 bases and J by 5 bases. Per the germline V gene, CDR1 is DFQATT and CDR2 is SNEGSKA (reference sequence). The CDR3 is 13 residues long. The CDR3 bases are TGCAGTGCGTCGTCGGGACAGCTAAACGAGCAGTACTTC. Encoded protein: CSASSGQLNEQYF.

This clonotype was recorded many times. J is TRBJ2-2 and V is TRBV27; D call uncertain. V lost 10 bases and J 5 bases, leaving 11 bases between the germline ends. There are 12 residues in the CDR3. The germline gives CDR1 MNHEY, CDR2 SMNVEV (reference sequence). CDR3 residues: CATSRSTGELFF. The CDR3 nucleotides read TGTGCCACCTCACGGTCGACCGGGGAGCTGTTTTTT.

This chain's CDR3 is CASSLPLLAGGPSSYNEQFF. In DNA, the CDR3 is TGTGCCAGCAGCCTCCCTCTACTAGCGGGAGGTCCAAGCTCCTACAATGAGCAGTTCTTC. The genes are TRBV12-3 or TRBV12-4 and TRBJ2-1; the match to TRBD2 covers 12 bases. V lost 6 bases and J lost 0; bases outside the gene matches: 15. This CDR3 has 20 residues.

V gene TRBV12-3 or TRBV12-4 combines with J gene TRBJ2-1; TRBD2 matches at 10 bases. The CDR3 covers 15 residues. Trimming at V came to 7 bases and at J to 5 bases, leaving 8 bases not matched to a gene. The CDR3 DNA is TGTGCCAGCACCAAGACTAGCGGGCAAAACAATGAGCAGTTCTTC. Protein sequence: CASTKTSGQNNEQFF.

Regarding this clonotype: A read error is possible here, since a much larger clone lies one base away. The chain uses TRBV28 and TRBJ2-1; no firm D call. V lost 6 bases and J 7 bases, leaving 19 bases between the germline ends. Germline-derived CDR1 and CDR2 are MDHEN and SYDVKM. The CDR3 has 15 residues. The CDR3 DNA reads as TGTGCCAGCAGCTGTCTAGTGTCTTCCTGGAATGAGCAGTTCTTC. Its translation: CASSCLVSSWNEQFF.

The V gene is TRBV20-1, the J gene TRBJ2-7; TRBD2 aligns across 9 bases. The CDR3 extends over 13 amino acids. V shed 7 bases and J 7 bases; nucleotides not matched to a gene: 11. From germline, CDR1 is DFQATT and CDR2 SNEGSKA (reference sequence). The CDR3 here is CSVGNSGRGEQYF. The DNA for the CDR3 is TGCAGTGTCGGTAATAGCGGGAGAGGGGAGCAGTACTTC.

The sample holds one count of this clonotype. A much more abundant neighbour one base away suggests this may be a read error. The rearrangement joins TRBV20-1 to TRBJ2-7; tentatively, D is TRBD2 (5 bases). There are 12 residues in the CDR3. The germline V gene encodes CDR1 DFQATT and CDR2 SNEGSKA (reference sequence). Trimming pared 7 bases from V and 9 bases from J, leaving 19 bases between. In DNA, the CDR3 is TGCAGTGTCATAACACGGAGGACCGTGCAGTACTTC. Protein sequence: CSVITRRTVQYF.

This clonotype was observed at least ten times. The V call is TRBV10-1, the J call TRBJ2-7, with a weak D call TRBD2 (6 bases). Between the trimmed V and J ends, which lost 10 bases and 0 bases, there was a span of 16 bases. This CDR3 has 14 amino acids. Germline values: CDR1 WNHNN, CDR2 SYGVQD (reference sequence). The CDR3 spells CATSRDSSSYEQYF. As DNA, the CDR3 is TGCGCCACCAGCCGGGACTCCAGCTCCTACGAGCAGTACTTC.

This clonotype was detected a few times. This sequence joins TRBV13 and TRBJ2-1, with D perhaps assigned TRBD1 or TRBD2 (5 bases each). This CDR3 has 13 residues. V lost 4 bases, J lost 5 bases, and 9 bases lay in between. CDR1 and CDR2 from the germline V gene are PRHDT and FYEKMQ (reference sequence). The CDR3: CASSSRGDNEQFF. The DNA for the CDR3 is TGTGCCAGCAGCTCAAGAGGGGACAATGAGCAGTTCTTC.

This clonotype was observed a few times. The genes are TRBV10-3 and TRBJ1-1; D call uncertain. The CDR3 is 13 amino acids. Germline V gene sequence: CDR1 ENHRY, CDR2 SYGVKD. Trimming cost V 3 bases and J 4 bases, with 9 bases left between them. CDR3 sequence reads: CAISETESTEAFF. CDR3 nucleotide sequence: TGTGCCATCAGTGAAACGGAGAGCACTGAAGCTTTCTTT.

The sample holds many counts of this clonotype. The chain employs TRBV6-2 or TRBV6-3 and TRBJ2-7; a possible D gene is TRBD2 (6 bases). V lost 8 bases and J lost 0, with 14 bases in between. The CDR3 sequence is 14 residues long. Germline CDR1 and CDR2: MNHEY and SVGEGT. The CDR3 sequence is CASAGRESSYEQYF. DNA for the CDR3: TGTGCCAGCGCCGGGCGGGAAAGCTCCTACGAGCAGTACTTC.

This clonotype was observed a few times. The V call is TRBV6-1, the J call TRBJ1-6; TRBD1 matches at 7 bases. J was trimmed by 7 bases and V by 6 bases; bases with no gene match: 3. This CDR3 has 13 residues. Per the germline V gene, CDR1 is MNHNS and CDR2 is SASEGT. The CDR3 region is CASRGTVNSPLHF. The CDR3 coding sequence is TGTGCCAGCAGGGGGACAGTGAATTCACCCCTCCACTTT.

Many counts were recorded for this clonotype. V usage is TRBV24-1 and J usage is TRBJ2-5; possible D gene TRBD1, 6 bases. In germline, CDR1 is KGHDR, CDR2 SFDVKD. CDR3 length: 14 amino acids. The V end was cut by 3 bases, the J end by 0 bases, with 7 bases between. In DNA, the CDR3 is TGTGCCACCAGTGATCACAGGGACCAAGAGACCCAGTACTTC. Translated, it gives CATSDHRDQETQYF.

This clonotype has a count of ten or more. J is TRBJ2-3 and V is TRBV30; D not certain. V lost 0 bases and J 0 bases, leaving 10 bases between the germline ends. The CDR3 extends over 15 amino acids. Germline loops: CDR1 GTSNPN, CDR2 SVGIG (reference sequence). CDR3 loop: CAWSVTSGSTDTQYF. CDR3 sequence (DNA): TGTGCCTGGAGTGTGACTTCTGGGAGCACAGATACGCAGTATTTT. The full variable domain, rest sourced from reference TRBV30 and TRBJ2-3, is SQTIHQWPATLVQPVGSPLSLECTVEGTSNPNLYWYRQAAGRGLQLLFYSVGIGQISSEVPQNLSASRPQDRQFILSSKKLLLSDSGFYLCAWSVTSGSTDTQYFGPGTRLTVL.

This clonotype was seen at least ten times. The gene calls are TRBV7-9 and TRBJ1-3; D is ambiguous. V was pared by 5 bases and J by 1 base, with 6 bases between. The CDR3 runs 13 residues. The germline V gene encodes CDR1 SEHNR and CDR2 FQNEAQ (reference sequence). The CDR3 coding sequence is TGTGCCAGCAGCCTGGAATCTGGAAACACCATATATTTT. As protein: CASSLESGNTIYF.

For this clonotype: This may be a read error: a much more frequent sequence differs by one nucleotide. The chain carries TRBV3-1 and TRBJ1-4, with D perhaps TRBD1 (6 bases). The CDR3 contains 15 residues. Germline V CDR1 and CDR2: LGHDT, YNNKEL (reference sequence). The CDR3 sequence is CASSQVQGLSENLFF. The CDR3 DNA sequence: TGTGCCAGCAGCCAAGTTCAGGGGCTTTCTGAAAATCTGTTTTTT.